This TCR beta chain comes out of a study of blood T cell repertoires in COVID-19. At the level of the study: The study drew acute and convalescent COVID-19 samples from the United States, Italy and Spain. T cells, B-cell-depleted T cells, or PBMCs provided the cDNA or gDNA that served as material.

The length of the CDR3 is 15 residues. The ends lost 3 bases at V and 10 bases at J; junction bases unmatched: 8. From germline, CDR1 is KGHSH and CDR2 LQKENI. Authors' analysis steps: Reference gene primer amplification gave nucleated cell count estimates. Data came from immunoSEQ multiplex PCR; TCRdb stores just in-frame clones and leaves some out. V, J and clone size reflect that table, while D and trimming were determined from the DNA. The sample records roughly 380,000 clones, 70% to 90% being singletons. A Seattle source enrolled patients during active infection and followed them longitudinally.

This chain joins TRBV18 and TRBJ1-6; 8 nucleotides align to TRBD1. The TCR comes from a woman aged 35 to 49 with COVID-19, enrolled during active disease. Material: peripheral blood. DNA for the CDR3: TGTGCCAGCTCACCTCGGACAGGGATAGGCTCACCCCTCCACTTT. Protein product: CASSPRTGIGSPLHF.